Following are 21 T cell receptor beta chains from one sample sequenced in a study of T cells in Graves' hyperthyroidism and ophthalmopathy. RNA transcripts provided the source from which TCR beta CDR3 regions were amplified. A set of HTBI primers served as the primers for a first-round RT-PCR of the TCR CDR3. TCRdb re-called the multiplex PCR reads with MiXCR, one entry per CDR3 protein. Of roughly 840,000 distinct CDR3 sequences in the sample, roughly 40% were seen once. Material: blood. The receptors here all came from a man in his late teens or twenties with Graves' hyperthyroidism.

This clonotype was counted many times. The chain joins TRBV29-1 to TRBJ1-1; D gene ambiguous. This CDR3 is 13 amino acids long. Trimming took off 4 bases at V and 5 bases at J, with 14 bases between the two ends. CDR1 SQVTM and CDR2 ANQGSEA come from the germline V gene. The CDR3 sequence is CSVGIVVRTEAFF. In nucleotides, the CDR3 is TGCAGCGTTGGAATAGTGGTCAGGACTGAAGCTTTCTTT.

There are many counts of this clonotype. The V gene is TRBV12-3 or TRBV12-4, the J gene TRBJ2-7, with 8 bases aligning to TRBD1. V lost 6 bases to trimming and J lost 1 base; unmatched junction nucleotides: 8. CDR3 length equals 15 residues. CDR3 loop: CASRGGQGVSYEQYF. The CDR3 DNA reads as TGTGCCAGCAGGGGAGGACAGGGAGTATCCTACGAGCAGTACTTC.

This chain connects TRBV29-1 to TRBJ2-5; D uncertain. Germline CDR1 reads SQVTM; CDR2 reads ANQGSEA. V lost 3 bases and J lost 1, with 3 bases in between. CDR3 length: 11 residues. CDR3 sequence: CSVDPQETQYF. The CDR3 nucleotides read TGCAGCGTTGACCCCCAAGAGACCCAGTACTTC.

The chain combines TRBV5-1 with TRBJ1-1; D may be TRBD1 (6 bases). CDR1 is SGHRS, CDR2 YFSETQ, per germline. CDR3 length: 13 residues. V shed 4 bases and J shed 2 bases, with 9 bases lying between them. CDR3 sequence: CASSMDSNTEAFF. Written as DNA, the CDR3 is TGCGCCAGCAGCATGGACAGTAACACTGAAGCTTTCTTT.

In its sample, this clonotype was seen a few times. The V gene is TRBV6-1, the J gene TRBJ2-7, with D perhaps TRBD2 (5 bases). This CDR3 has 14 residues. Germline CDR1 MNHNS, CDR2 SASEGT. Trimming took 1 base from V and 5 from J, leaving 12 bases between them. The CDR3, as DNA: TGTGCCAGCAGTGAAGGTTGGGAGCCGAACGAGCAGTACTTC. Protein product: CASSEGWEPNEQYF.

V gene TRBV20-1 combines with J gene TRBJ1-1; TRBD1 is a possible D gene (5 bases). This CDR3 contains 16 residues. V lost 6 bases and J lost 1, with 21 bases in between. Germline values: CDR1 DFQATT, CDR2 SNEGSKA (reference sequence). The CDR3 spells CSAPGQGNIGNTEAFF. In DNA form, the CDR3 reads TGCAGTGCCCCAGGGCAGGGCAATATCGGGAACACTGAAGCTTTCTTT.

The CDR3 here is CATSRELQGGPGTGELFF. The CDR3 DNA reads TGTGCCACCAGCAGGGAGCTACAGGGGGGGCCGGGCACCGGGGAGCTGTTTTTT. This sequence joins TRBV15 and TRBJ2-2; tentative D call: TRBD1 (8 bases). Germline V CDR1 and CDR2: LNHNV, YYDKDF (reference sequence). This CDR3 has 18 amino acids. Deletions cut 3 bases from V and 4 bases from J, with 21 bases between.

There are a few counts of this clonotype. The V and J genes are TRBV7-2 and TRBJ1-6, with 7 bases matching TRBD1. CDR1 and CDR2 from the germline V gene are SGHTA and FQGNSA. The CDR3 contains 19 residues. V lost 5 bases and J lost 2; bases outside the gene matches: 15. The CDR3 DNA is TGTGCCAGCAGCCAGTTCAGGGGGTCCGGTGGACCCTATAATTCACCCCTCCACTTT. Translating it yields CASSQFRGSGGPYNSPLHF.

This clonotype has a single count. This chain links TRBV19 with TRBJ1-5; D is possibly TRBD1 (5 bases). Germline V CDR1 and CDR2: LNHDA, SQIVND (reference sequence). The CDR3 consists of 15 residues. Trimming removed 3 bases from V and 2 bases from J, with 11 bases in between. This chain's CDR3 is CASSIEGPGNQPQHF. The CDR3 region has the DNA TGTGCCAGTAGTATCGAGGGGCCGGGCAATCAGCCCCAGCATTTT.

The V gene is TRBV29-1, the J gene TRBJ1-2; D is ambiguous. The CDR3 has 11 residues. From germline, CDR1 is SQVTM and CDR2 ANQGSEA. V lost 6 bases to trimming and J lost 6 bases, with 11 bases between them. The chain's CDR3 is CSVADGNGYTF. CDR3 nucleotides: TGCAGCGTCGCGGACGGTAATGGCTACACCTTC. The full variable domain, rest sourced from reference TRBV29-1 and TRBJ1-2, is SAVISQKPSRDICQRGTSLTIQCQVDSQVTMMFWYRQQPGQSLTLIATANQGSEATYESGFVIDKFPISRPNLTFSTLTVSNMSPEDSSIYLCSVADGNGYTFGSGTRLTVV.

The chain combines TRBV2 with TRBJ2-7; 10 bases are a match to TRBD2. Per the germline V gene, CDR1 is SNHLY and CDR2 is FYNNEI. This CDR3 contains 13 residues. Germline trimming cut 8 bases from V and 6 bases from J; bases unmatched to any gene: 7. The CDR3 loop is CASRPGLAIEQYF. CDR3 in DNA: TGTGCCAGCCGGCCGGGACTAGCGATCGAGCAGTACTTC. The variable domain in full, completed from reference TRBV2 and TRBJ2-7, reads EPEVTQTPSHQVTQMGQEVILRCVPISNHLYFYWYRQILGQKVEFLVSFYNNEISEKSEIFDDQFSVERPDGSNFTLKIRSTKLEDSAMYFCASRPGLAIEQYFGPGTRLTVT.

This clonotype showed up just once. Its ends do not fully match the called genes, so a read error is possible. CDR3 protein: CASGSDSYEQHF. CDR3 nucleotides: TGTGCCAGCGGCAGTGATTCCTACGAGCAGCACTTC. The chain links TRBV6-1 to TRBJ2-7, with unresolved D. From germline, CDR1 is MNHNS and CDR2 SASEGT. This CDR3 region has 12 residues.

V and J are TRBV19 and TRBJ2-5; a weak D match, TRBD2 (5 bases). Trimming left V 8 bases short and J 5 bases short, with 18 bases between. Germline V CDR1 and CDR2: LNHDA, SQIVND (reference sequence). CDR3 length: 14 amino acids. The CDR3 loop is CASSSLRGFETQYF. The DNA of the CDR3 is TGTGCCAGTTCATCACTGAGAGGGTTTGAGACCCAGTACTTC.

On this clonotype: A much larger clone lies a single base off, so this may be a read error. V gene TRBV12-3 or TRBV12-4 combines with J gene TRBJ1-5; D remains ambiguous. CDR3 length equals 13 residues. V was clipped by 5 bases and J by 4 bases, with 9 bases between them. The chain's CDR3 is CASSRHGNQPQHF. CDR3 coding DNA: TGTGCCAGCAGTCGACACGGGAATCAGCCCCAGCATTTT.

The CDR3 region has the DNA TGTGCCAGCTCACAGGGTCCCCTCAATCAGCCCCAGCATTTT. This encodes CASSQGPLNQPQHF. V is TRBV18 and J is TRBJ1-5; D gene unclear. In germline, CDR1 is KGHSH, CDR2 LQKENI. This CDR3 has 14 amino acids. V gave up 4 bases and J gave up 3 bases, with 10 bases separating them.

The chain recombines TRBV14 with TRBJ1-1; D is ambiguous. Trimming left V 4 bases short and J 1 base short, with 10 bases between. Germline V gives CDR1 SGHDN, CDR2 FVKESK. This CDR3 is 14 amino acids long. In nucleotides, the CDR3 is TGTGCCAGCAGCCCCCGCACTCCGAACACTGAAGCTTTCTTT. It translates to CASSPRTPNTEAFF.

This clonotype was detected a few times. One base away lies a much larger clone, so this may be a sequencing read error. The chain joins TRBV7-8 to TRBJ1-5; tentative D call: TRBD1 (6 bases). CDR1 is SGHVS and CDR2 is FQNEAQ in the germline V gene. V lost 5 bases and J 3 bases, leaving 8 bases between the germline ends. The CDR3 length is 13 residues. Written as DNA, the CDR3 is TGTGCCAGCAGCCACAGGGACAATCAGCCCCAGCATTTT. Amino acids: CASSHRDNQPQHF.

The chain has TRBV5-1 and TRBJ2-2; possibly TRBD1 or TRBD2 for D (5 bases each). CDR3 size: 16 residues. V was cut by 5 bases and J by 8 bases, with 22 bases left in between. Per the germline V gene, CDR1 is SGHRS and CDR2 is YFSETQ. The CDR3 spells CASRLRLDTGRGELFF. CDR3 nucleotides: TGCGCCAGCAGACTGCGGTTGGACACGGGACGGGGGGAGCTGTTTTTT.

The sample holds a few counts of this clonotype. One end of the junction is discordant with germline, which a read error may explain. The V and J genes are TRBV6-1 and TRBJ1-2; D ambiguous. Germline loops: CDR1 MNHNS, CDR2 SASEGT. This CDR3 contains 12 residues. CDR3 sequence (DNA): TGCGCCAGCGCGCGCGTAGGGTATGGCTACACCTTC. Translated, it gives CASARVGYGYTF.

This clonotype was seen only a few times. This chain links TRBV6-1 with TRBJ1-2, with no clear D. CDR3 length equals 13 residues. V was trimmed by 3 bases and J by 6 bases, leaving 11 bases between them. Germline assignment: CDR1 MNHNS and CDR2 SASEGT. CDR3 residues: CASSEGRWDGYTF. The DNA for the CDR3 is TGTGCCAGCAGTGAGGGAAGGTGGGATGGCTACACCTTC.

This clonotype was found a few times. V gene TRBV20-1 combines with J gene TRBJ2-7; D not certain. This CDR3 is built from 13 residues. V lost 1 base and J 4 bases, leaving 11 bases between the germline ends. CDR1 and CDR2 from the germline V gene are DFQATT and SNEGSKA (reference sequence). The CDR3 region is CSARGPVLYEQYF. CDR3 DNA sequence: TGCAGTGCTAGAGGCCCGGTTCTATACGAGCAGTACTTC.